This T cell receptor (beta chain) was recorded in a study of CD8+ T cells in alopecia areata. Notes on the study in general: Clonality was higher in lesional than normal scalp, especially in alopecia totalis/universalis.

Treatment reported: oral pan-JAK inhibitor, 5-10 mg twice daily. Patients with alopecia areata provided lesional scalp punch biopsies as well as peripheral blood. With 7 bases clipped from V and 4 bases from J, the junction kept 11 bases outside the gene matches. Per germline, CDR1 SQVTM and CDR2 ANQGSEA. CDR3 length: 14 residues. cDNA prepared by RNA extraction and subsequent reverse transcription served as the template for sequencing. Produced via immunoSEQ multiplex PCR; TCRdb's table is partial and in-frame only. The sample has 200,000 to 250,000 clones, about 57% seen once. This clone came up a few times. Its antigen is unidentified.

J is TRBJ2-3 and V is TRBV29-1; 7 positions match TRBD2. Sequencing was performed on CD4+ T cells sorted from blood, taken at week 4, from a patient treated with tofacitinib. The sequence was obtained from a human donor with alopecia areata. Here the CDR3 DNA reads TGCAGCGCAGGACTAGTACTCAGGGCAGATACGCAGTATTTT. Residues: CSAGLVLRADTQYF.